This T cell receptor (beta chain) was captured by sequencing in a study of blood T cells in healthy people across ages. The CDR3 has 14 residues. V lost 1 base and J lost 4, with 12 bases in between. Germline V lookup: CDR1 DFQATT, CDR2 SNEGSKA (reference sequence). The second PCR ran roughly 6 to 11 cycles with a sample-barcoded 5' primer and J-beta primers. TCRdb processed the 5' RACE reads anew with MiXCR; each CDR3 protein has one entry. The sample includes more than 1,400,000 distinct CDR3 sequences, 42% of them seen just once. V usage is TRBV20-1 and J usage is TRBJ2-3, with a weak D call TRBD1 (6 bases). The specimen was blood. The clonotype was recovered from a woman between 18 and 30 years old in good health. The CDR3, as DNA: TGCAGTGCTAGAGCAGGGGATCGGCCAGATACGCAGTATTTT. It yields the protein CSARAGDRPDTQYF.